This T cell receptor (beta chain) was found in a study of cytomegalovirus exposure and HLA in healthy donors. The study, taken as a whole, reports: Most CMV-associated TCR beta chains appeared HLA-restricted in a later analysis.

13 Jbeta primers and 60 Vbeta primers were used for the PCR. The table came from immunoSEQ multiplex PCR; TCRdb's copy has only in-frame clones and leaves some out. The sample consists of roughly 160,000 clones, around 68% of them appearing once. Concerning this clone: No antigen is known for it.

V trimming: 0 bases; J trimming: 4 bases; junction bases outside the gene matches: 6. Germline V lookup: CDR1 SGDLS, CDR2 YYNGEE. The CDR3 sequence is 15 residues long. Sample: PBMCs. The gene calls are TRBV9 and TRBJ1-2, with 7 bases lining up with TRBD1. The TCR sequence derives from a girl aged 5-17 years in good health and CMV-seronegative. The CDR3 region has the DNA TGTGCCAGCAGCGTAGAATCGGGACAGCCCTATGGCTACACCTTC. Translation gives CASSVESGQPYGYTF.